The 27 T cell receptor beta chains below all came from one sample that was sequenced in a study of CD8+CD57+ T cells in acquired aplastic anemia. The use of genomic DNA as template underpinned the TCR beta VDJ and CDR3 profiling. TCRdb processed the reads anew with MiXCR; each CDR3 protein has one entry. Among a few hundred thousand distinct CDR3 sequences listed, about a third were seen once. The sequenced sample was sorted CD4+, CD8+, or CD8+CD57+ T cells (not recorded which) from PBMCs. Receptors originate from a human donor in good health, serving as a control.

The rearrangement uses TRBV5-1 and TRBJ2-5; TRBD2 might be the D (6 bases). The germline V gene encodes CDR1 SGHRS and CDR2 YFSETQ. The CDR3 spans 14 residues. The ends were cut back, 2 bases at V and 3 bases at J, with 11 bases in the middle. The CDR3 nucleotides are TGCGCCAGCAGCTTCTCACTAGCTGAAGAGACCCAGTACTTC. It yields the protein CASSFSLAEETQYF.

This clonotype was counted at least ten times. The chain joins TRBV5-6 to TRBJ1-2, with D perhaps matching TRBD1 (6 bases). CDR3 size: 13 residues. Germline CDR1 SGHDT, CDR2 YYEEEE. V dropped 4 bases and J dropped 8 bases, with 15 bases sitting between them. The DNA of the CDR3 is TGTGCCAGCAGCCAACAGGGTTCCTACGGCTACACCTTC. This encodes CASSQQGSYGYTF.

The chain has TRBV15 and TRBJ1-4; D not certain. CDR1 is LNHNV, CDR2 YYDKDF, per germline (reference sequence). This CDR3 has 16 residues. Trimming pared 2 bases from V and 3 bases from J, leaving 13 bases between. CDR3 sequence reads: CATSRLLAGSNEKLFF. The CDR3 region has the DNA TGTGCCACCAGCAGACTACTAGCGGGGTCTAATGAAAAACTGTTTTTT.

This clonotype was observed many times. For the CDR3, the DNA is TGTGCCAGCACCTTGACAGTGTATGGCTACACCTTC. This sequence encodes CASTLTVYGYTF. The V call is TRBV2, the J call TRBJ1-2; the D gene is possibly TRBD1 (5 bases). The length of the CDR3 is 12 residues. The germline V and J ends were trimmed by 7 bases and 5 bases, with 11 bases remaining between them. Germline CDR1 and CDR2: SNHLY and FYNNEI. The full variable domain, with the rest looked up from reference TRBV2 and TRBJ1-2, is EPEVTQTPSHQVTQMGQEVILRCVPISNHLYFYWYRQILGQKVEFLVSFYNNEISEKSEIFDDQFSVERPDGSNFTLKIRSTKLEDSAMYFCASTLTVYGYTFGSGTRLTVV.

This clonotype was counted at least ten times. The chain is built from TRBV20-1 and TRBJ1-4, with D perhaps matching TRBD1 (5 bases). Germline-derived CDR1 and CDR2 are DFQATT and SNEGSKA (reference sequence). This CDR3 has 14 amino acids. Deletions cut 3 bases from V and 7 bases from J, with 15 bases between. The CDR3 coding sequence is TGCAGTGCTAGTGATGGGACTATGGGTGAAAAACTGTTTTTT. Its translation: CSASDGTMGEKLFF.

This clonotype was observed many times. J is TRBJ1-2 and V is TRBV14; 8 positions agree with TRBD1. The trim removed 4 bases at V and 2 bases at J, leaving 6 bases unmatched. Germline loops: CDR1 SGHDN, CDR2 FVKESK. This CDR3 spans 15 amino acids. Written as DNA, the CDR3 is TGTGCCAGCAGCCGGGCCGGGACAGGAAACTATGGCTACACCTTC. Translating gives CASSRAGTGNYGYTF.

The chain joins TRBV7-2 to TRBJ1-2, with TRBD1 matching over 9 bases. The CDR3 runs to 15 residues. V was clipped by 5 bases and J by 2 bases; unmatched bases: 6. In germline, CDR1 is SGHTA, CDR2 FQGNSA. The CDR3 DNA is TGTGCCAGCAGCGCAGACAGGGGGAGAAACTATGGCTACACCTTC. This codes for CASSADRGRNYGYTF. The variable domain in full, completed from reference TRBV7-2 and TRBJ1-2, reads GAGVSQSPSNKVTEKGKDVELRCDPISGHTALYWYRQSLGQGLEFLIYFQGNSAPDKSGLPSDRFSAERTGGSVSTLTIQRTQQEDSAVYLCASSADRGRNYGYTFGSGTRLTVV.

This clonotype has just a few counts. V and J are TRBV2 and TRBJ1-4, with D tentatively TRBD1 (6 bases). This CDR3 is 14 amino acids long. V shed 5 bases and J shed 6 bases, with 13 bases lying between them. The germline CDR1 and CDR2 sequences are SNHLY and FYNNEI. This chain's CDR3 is CASSFSGADEKLFF. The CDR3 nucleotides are TGTGCCAGCAGTTTTTCGGGGGCTGATGAAAAACTGTTTTTT.

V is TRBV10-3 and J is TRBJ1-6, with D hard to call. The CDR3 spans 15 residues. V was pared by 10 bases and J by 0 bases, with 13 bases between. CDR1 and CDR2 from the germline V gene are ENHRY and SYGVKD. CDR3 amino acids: CATEQMSSYNSPLHF. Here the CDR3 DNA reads TGTGCCACCGAACAGATGAGCTCCTATAATTCACCCCTCCACTTT.

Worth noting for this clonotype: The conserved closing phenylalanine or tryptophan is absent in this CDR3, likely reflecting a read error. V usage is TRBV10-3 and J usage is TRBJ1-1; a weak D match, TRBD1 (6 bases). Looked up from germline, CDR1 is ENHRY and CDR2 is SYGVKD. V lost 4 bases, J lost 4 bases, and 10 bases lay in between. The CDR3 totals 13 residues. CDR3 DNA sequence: TGTGCCATCAGTGGAGGGGGACCCACTGAAGCTTTCCTT. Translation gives CAISGGGPTEAFL.

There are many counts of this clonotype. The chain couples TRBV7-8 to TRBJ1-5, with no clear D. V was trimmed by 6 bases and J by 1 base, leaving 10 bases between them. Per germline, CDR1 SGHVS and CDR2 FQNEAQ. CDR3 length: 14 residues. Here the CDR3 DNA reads TGTGCCAGCAGGCCGATCTCGAGCAATCAGCCCCAGCATTTT. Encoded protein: CASRPISSNQPQHF.

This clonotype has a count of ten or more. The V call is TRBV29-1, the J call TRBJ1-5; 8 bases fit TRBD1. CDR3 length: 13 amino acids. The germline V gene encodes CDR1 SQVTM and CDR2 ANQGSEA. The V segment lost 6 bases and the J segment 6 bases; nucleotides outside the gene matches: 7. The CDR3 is CSVTDRVGQPQHF. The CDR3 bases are TGCAGCGTCACGGACAGGGTGGGTCAGCCCCAGCATTTT.

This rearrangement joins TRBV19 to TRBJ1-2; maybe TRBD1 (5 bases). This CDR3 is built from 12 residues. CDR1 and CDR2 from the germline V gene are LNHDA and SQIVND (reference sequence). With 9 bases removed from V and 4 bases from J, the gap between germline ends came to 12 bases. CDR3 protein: CAREGHGYGYTF. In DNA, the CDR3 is TGTGCCAGAGAGGGGCATGGCTATGGCTACACCTTC.

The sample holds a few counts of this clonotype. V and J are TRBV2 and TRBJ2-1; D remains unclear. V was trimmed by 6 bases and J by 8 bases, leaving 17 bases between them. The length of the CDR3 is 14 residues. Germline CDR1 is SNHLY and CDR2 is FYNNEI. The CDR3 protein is CASRESRQWDEQFF. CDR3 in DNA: TGTGCCAGCAGGGAGAGTAGGCAGTGGGATGAGCAGTTCTTC.

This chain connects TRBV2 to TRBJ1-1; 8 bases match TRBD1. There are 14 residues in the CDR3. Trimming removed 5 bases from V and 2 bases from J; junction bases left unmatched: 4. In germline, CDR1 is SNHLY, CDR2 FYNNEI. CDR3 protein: CASSNQGANTEAFF. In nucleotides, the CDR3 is TGTGCCAGCAGTAATCAGGGGGCTAACACTGAAGCTTTCTTT.

The CDR3 bases are TGTGCCAGCAGTGAAGATCTTAGGGTGGGACCTGAAGCTTTCTTT. Encoded protein: CASSEDLRVGPEAFF. The V call is TRBV6-1, the J call TRBJ1-1, with TRBD1 as a possible D gene (5 bases). V was clipped by 1 base and J by 6 bases, with 15 bases between them. Germline CDR1 is MNHNS and CDR2 is SASEGT. The CDR3 covers 15 residues.

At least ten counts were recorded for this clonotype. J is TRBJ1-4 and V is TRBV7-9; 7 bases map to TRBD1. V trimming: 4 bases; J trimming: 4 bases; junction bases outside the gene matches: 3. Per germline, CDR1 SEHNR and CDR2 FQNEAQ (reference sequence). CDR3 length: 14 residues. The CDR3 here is CASSSGQFNEKLFF. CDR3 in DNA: TGTGCCAGCAGCTCGGGACAGTTTAATGAAAAACTGTTTTTT.

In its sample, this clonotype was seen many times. The CDR3 nucleotides are TGTGCCAGCAGCTTAGCCTATTACGAGCAGTACTTC. Translation: CASSLAYYEQYF. J is TRBJ2-7 and V is TRBV11-1; no firm D call. The CDR3 spans 12 residues. Germline V CDR1 and CDR2: SGHAT, FQDESV (reference sequence). V was clipped by 0 bases and J by 4 bases, with 4 bases between them.

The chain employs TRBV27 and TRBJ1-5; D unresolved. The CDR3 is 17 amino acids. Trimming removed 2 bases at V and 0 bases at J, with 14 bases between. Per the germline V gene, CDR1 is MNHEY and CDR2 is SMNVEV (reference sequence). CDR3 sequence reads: CASSLKREQYSNQPQHF. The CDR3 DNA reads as TGTGCCAGCAGTTTAAAGCGCGAGCAATATAGCAATCAGCCCCAGCATTTT.

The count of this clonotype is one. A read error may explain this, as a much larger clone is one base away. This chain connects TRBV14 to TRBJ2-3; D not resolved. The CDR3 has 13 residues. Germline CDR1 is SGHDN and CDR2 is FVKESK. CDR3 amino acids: CASRRSPTDTRYF. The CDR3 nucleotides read TGTGCCAGCAGGAGAAGCCCCACAGATACGCGGTATTTT.

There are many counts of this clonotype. The CDR3 loop reads CASVGGNTEAFF. In DNA, the CDR3 is TGTGCCAGCGTGGGAGGGAACACTGAAGCTTTCTTT. The J gene is TRBJ1-1, the V gene TRBV6-1; D not certain. Trimming left V 8 bases short and J 1 base short, with 8 bases between. This CDR3 comprises 12 residues. CDR1 is MNHNS, CDR2 SASEGT, per germline.

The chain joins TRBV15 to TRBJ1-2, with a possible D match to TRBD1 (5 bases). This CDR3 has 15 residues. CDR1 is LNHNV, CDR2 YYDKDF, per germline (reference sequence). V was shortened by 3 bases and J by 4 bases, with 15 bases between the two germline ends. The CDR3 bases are TGTGCCACCAGCAGTGGGGGAGTCGGGGGCTATGGCTACACCTTC. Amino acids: CATSSGGVGGYGYTF.

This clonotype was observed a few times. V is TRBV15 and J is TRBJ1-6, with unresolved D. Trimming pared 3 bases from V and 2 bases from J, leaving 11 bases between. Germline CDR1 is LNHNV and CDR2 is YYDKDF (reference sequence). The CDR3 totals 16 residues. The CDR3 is CATSRDLYAYNSPLHF. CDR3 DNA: TGTGCCACCAGCAGGGATTTATACGCCTATAATTCACCCCTCCACTTT.

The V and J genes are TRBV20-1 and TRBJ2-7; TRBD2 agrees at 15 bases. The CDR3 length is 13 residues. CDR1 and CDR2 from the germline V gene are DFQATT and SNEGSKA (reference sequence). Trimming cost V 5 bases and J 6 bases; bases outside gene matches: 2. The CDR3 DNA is TGCAGTGCTTTGGGACTAGCGGGAGGCGAGCAGTACTTC. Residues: CSALGLAGGEQYF.

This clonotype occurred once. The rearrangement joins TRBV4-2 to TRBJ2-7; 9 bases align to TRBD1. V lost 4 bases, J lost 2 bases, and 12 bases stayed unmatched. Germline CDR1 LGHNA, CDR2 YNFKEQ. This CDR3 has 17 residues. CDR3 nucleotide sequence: TGTGCCAGCAGCCTACCGGGACAGGGATACACGACCTACGAGCAGTACTTC. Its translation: CASSLPGQGYTTYEQYF.

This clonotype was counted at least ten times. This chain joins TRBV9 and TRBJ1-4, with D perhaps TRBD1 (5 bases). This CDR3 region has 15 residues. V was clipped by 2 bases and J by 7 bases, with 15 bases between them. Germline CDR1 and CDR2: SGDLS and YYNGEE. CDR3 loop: CASSVLGGVGEKLFF. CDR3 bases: TGTGCCAGCAGCGTGCTGGGGGGGGTCGGTGAAAAACTGTTTTTT.

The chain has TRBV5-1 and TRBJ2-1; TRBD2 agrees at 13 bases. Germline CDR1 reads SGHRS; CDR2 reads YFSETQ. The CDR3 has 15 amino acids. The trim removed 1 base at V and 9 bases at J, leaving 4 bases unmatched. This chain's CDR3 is CASSLTSGGAFEQFF. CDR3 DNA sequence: TGCGCCAGCAGCTTGACTAGCGGGGGGGCCTTTGAGCAGTTCTTC.